This T cell receptor (beta chain) stems from a study of tumour-infiltrating T cells in Burkitt lymphoma. Study as a whole: The Burkitt lymphoma cohort spanned all epidemiological subtypes. Productive clonality predicted overall and progression-free survival. General study points: Many Burkitt lymphoma patients shared several public clonotypes.

The V end lost 4 bases, the J end lost 6 bases, and 12 bases lay between the germline ends. Germline CDR1 KGHSH, CDR2 LQKENI. The CDR3 sequence is 14 residues long. Using immunoSEQ multiplex PCR, the repertoire was profiled, and TCRdb retains in-frame clones only, with some absent. The sample consists of more than 45,000 clones, around 31% of them appearing once. Comment on this clone: Its antigen is not identified.

The TCR was taken from a human donor with Burkitt lymphoma. This chain connects TRBV18 to TRBJ1-4; D gene ambiguous. Material for sequencing was tumor tissue. The CDR3 DNA follows: TGTGCCAGCTCACTTCAGAGTAATGATGAAAAACTGTTTTTT. Its protein is CASSLQSNDEKLFF.